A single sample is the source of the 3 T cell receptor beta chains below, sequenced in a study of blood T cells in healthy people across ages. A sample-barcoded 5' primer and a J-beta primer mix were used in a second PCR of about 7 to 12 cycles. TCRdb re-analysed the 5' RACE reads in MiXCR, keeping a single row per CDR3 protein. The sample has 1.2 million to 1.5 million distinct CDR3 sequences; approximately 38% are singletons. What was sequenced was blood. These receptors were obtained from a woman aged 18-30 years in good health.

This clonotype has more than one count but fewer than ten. The CDR3 DNA sequence: TGTGCCAGCAGTCCTGGGATCCGGATGGGACAGGGGGACTACGAGCAGTACTTC. The encoded protein is CASSPGIRMGQGDYEQYF. The J gene is TRBJ2-7, the V gene TRBV12-3 or TRBV12-4, with 11 bases lining up with TRBD1. The CDR3 spans 18 residues. V shed 5 bases and J 3 bases; nucleotides not matched to a gene: 15.

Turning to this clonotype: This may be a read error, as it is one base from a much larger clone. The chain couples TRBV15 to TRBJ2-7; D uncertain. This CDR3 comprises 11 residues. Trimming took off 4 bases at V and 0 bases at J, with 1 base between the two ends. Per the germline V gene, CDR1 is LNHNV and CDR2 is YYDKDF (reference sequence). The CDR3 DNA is TGTGCCACCAGCAACTCCTACGAGCAGTACTTC. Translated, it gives CATSNSYEQYF. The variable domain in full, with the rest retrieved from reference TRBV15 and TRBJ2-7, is DAMVIQNPRYQVTQFGKPVTLSCSQTLNHNVMYWYQQKSSQAPKLLFHYYDKDFNNEADTPDNFQSRRPNTSFCFLDIRSPGLGDTAMYLCATSNSYEQYFGPGTRLTVT.

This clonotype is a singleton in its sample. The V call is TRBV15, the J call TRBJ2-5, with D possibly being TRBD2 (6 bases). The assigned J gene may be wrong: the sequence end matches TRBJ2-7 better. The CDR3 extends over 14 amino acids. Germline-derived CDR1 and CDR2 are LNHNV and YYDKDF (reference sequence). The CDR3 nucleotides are TGTGCCACCAGCCGCTACGGTTTGCGGGGCGAGCAGTACTTC. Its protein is CATSRYGLRGEQYF.